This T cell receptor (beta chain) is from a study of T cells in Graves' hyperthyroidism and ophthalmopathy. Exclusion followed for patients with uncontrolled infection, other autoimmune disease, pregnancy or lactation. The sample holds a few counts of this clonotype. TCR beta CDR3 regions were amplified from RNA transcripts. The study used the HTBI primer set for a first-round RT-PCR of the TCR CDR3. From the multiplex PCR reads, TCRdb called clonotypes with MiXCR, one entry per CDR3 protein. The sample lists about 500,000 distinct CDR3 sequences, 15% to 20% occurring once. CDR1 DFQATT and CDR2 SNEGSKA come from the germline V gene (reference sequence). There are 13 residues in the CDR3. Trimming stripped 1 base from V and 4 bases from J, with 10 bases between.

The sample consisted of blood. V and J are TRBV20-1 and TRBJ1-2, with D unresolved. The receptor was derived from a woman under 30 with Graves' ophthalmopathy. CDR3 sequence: CSARGAGVYGYTF. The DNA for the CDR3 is TGCAGTGCTAGAGGCGCGGGTGTCTATGGCTACACCTTC.